A selection of T cell receptor beta chains follows, all from one sample in a study of blood T cell repertoires in COVID-19. Clones were read by immunoSEQ multiplex PCR, and TCRdb kept only the in-frame ones, dropping some. The repertoire includes approximately 200,000 clones, 80% to 90% of them detected once, and around 1.9% sits in the top ten. Material: peripheral blood. The receptors were sampled from a man between 65 and 85 years old with active or convalescent COVID-19. The CDR3 runs from the conserved cysteine through the conserved F or W. The order of the fields is J gene, V gene, CDR3 protein.

J gene: TRBJ1-5
V gene: TRBV28
CDR3 protein: CASSFTDRDSNQPQHF

J gene: TRBJ1-5
V gene: TRBV9
CDR3 protein: CASSLGTGESNQPQHF

J gene: TRBJ1-1
V gene: TRBV6-5
CDR3 protein: CASSPDRGTEAFF

J gene: TRBJ2-1
V gene: TRBV28
CDR3 protein: CASSPRSAWPKDEQFF

J gene: TRBJ2-5
V gene: TRBV19
CDR3 protein: CASSISGARGQETQYF

J gene: TRBJ1-4
V gene: TRBV6-1
CDR3 protein: CASSEAAGARSEKLFF

J gene: TRBJ2-3
V gene: TRBV28
CDR3 protein: CASSILAGKDTQYF

J gene: TRBJ2-5
V gene: TRBV28
CDR3 protein: CASSLSPAGGPGETQYF

J gene: TRBJ1-5
V gene: TRBV6-5
CDR3 protein: CASSQGGQPQHF

J gene: TRBJ2-5
V gene: TRBV7-2
CDR3 protein: CASSPGLAKYQETQYF

J gene: TRBJ2-7
V gene: TRBV4-3
CDR3 protein: CASSQDAETGYHEQYF

J gene: TRBJ2-1
V gene: TRBV9
CDR3 protein: CASSVRLAEYNEQFF

J gene: TRBJ1-6
V gene: TRBV15
CDR3 protein: CATSRAGVYNSPLHF

J gene: TRBJ2-3
V gene: TRBV10-3
CDR3 protein: CAISGLAGGRDTQYF

J gene: TRBJ2-7
V gene: TRBV6-2/TRBV6-3
CDR3 protein: CASSSIYEQYF

J gene: TRBJ2-5
V gene: TRBV2
CDR3 protein: CASRENSRGQKTQYF

J gene: TRBJ1-4
V gene: TRBV25-1
CDR3 protein: CASSWAVGEKLFF

J gene: TRBJ2-7
V gene: TRBV11-2
CDR3 protein: CASRSPGLNYEQYF

J gene: TRBJ2-1
V gene: TRBV10-1
CDR3 protein: CASMGAEGEQFF

J gene: TRBJ1-4
V gene: TRBV28
CDR3 protein: CASSFLAKTNEKLFF

J gene: TRBJ2-7
V gene: TRBV7-2
CDR3 protein: CASSLARARGGYEQYF

J gene: TRBJ1-6
V gene: TRBV19
CDR3 protein: CASSKTGSNSPLHF

J gene: TRBJ2-2
V gene: TRBV28
CDR3 protein: CASSPGQGLRNTGELFF

J gene: TRBJ2-7
V gene: TRBV7-9
CDR3 protein: CASSLAEDSYEQYF

J gene: TRBJ2-1
V gene: TRBV18
CDR3 protein: CASSQGGWNEQFF

J gene: TRBJ1-2
V gene: TRBV28
CDR3 protein: CASRSLFTGGYGYTF

J gene: TRBJ1-2
V gene: TRBV5-1
CDR3 protein: CASSVDRSGDYGYTF

J gene: TRBJ1-2
V gene: TRBV5-1
CDR3 protein: CASRSGTGRNYGYTF

J gene: TRBJ2-1
V gene: TRBV7-2
CDR3 protein: CASSPPGLAGGNEQFF

J gene: TRBJ2-2
V gene: TRBV2
CDR3 protein: CASSRDRQNTGELFF

J gene: TRBJ2-5
V gene: TRBV3-1/TRBV3-2
CDR3 protein: CASSQINHRAQETQYF

J gene: TRBJ1-4
V gene: TRBV28
CDR3 protein: CASSALGTVNEKLFF

J gene: TRBJ2-5
V gene: TRBV7-2
CDR3 protein: CASSLQGAMETQYF

J gene: TRBJ2-7
V gene: TRBV6-5
CDR3 protein: CASKTGSYEQYF

J gene: TRBJ2-7
V gene: TRBV15
CDR3 protein: CATSRDLLYEQYF

J gene: TRBJ2-5
V gene: TRBV28
CDR3 protein: CASAPPGGGLKTQYF

J gene: TRBJ2-3
V gene: TRBV6-5
CDR3 protein: CASSYSTGEGSDTQYF

J gene: TRBJ2-4
V gene: TRBV29-1
CDR3 protein: CSVEDRSNIQYF

J gene: TRBJ2-7
V gene: TRBV6-2/TRBV6-3
CDR3 protein: CASSPNRDRVLYEQYF

J gene: TRBJ2-7
V gene: TRBV5-1
CDR3 protein: CASSPIAGSGEQYF

J gene: TRBJ1-2
V gene: TRBV7-2
CDR3 protein: CASSPSRGANYGYTF

J gene: TRBJ1-2
V gene: TRBV21-1
CDR3 protein: CAIGQAYGYTF

J gene: TRBJ2-7
V gene: TRBV6-5
CDR3 protein: CASSNLGVGPYEQYF

J gene: TRBJ2-1
V gene: TRBV9
CDR3 protein: CASSVGAGSSYNEQFF

J gene: TRBJ2-2
V gene: TRBV27
CDR3 protein: CASSSGGVSGELFF

J gene: TRBJ2-7
V gene: TRBV5-4
CDR3 protein: CASSAGASPLRGYEQYF

J gene: TRBJ2-3
V gene: TRBV5-1
CDR3 protein: CASSLGGRAGTDTQYF

J gene: TRBJ2-3
V gene: TRBV7-2
CDR3 protein: CASSQHRTTSTDTQYF

J gene: TRBJ2-7
V gene: TRBV28
CDR3 protein: CASSSLAGRLTYEQYF

J gene: TRBJ2-7
V gene: TRBV5-1
CDR3 protein: CASSTGTGGNEQYF